This TCR beta chain is drawn from a study of T cell clonality in common variable immunodeficiency. General observations from the study: Common variable immunodeficiency TCR beta sequences reportedly had fewer deletions and N-nucleotide insertions.

Sequenced by immunoSEQ multiplex PCR; TCRdb stores in-frame clones only, minus some. The sample was found to contain over 25,000 clones, and every one recurs. Turning to this clone: Its target is not known. The read stops 3 residues short of the end of the CDR3; the missing end is completed from the germline J gene.

J lost 2 bases, V lost 7 bases, and 8 bases had no gene match. The CDR3 extends over 15 amino acids. Germline lookup yields CDR1 SGHTA and CDR2 FQGNSA. Sequenced input: peripheral blood mononuclear cells. The TCR sequence derives from a human donor with common variable immunodeficiency. The genes are TRBV7-2 and TRBJ2-5, with 9 bases lining up with TRBD2. The CDR3 region is CASTFLAGTQETQYF. Partial CDR3 DNA: TGTGCCAGCACCTTTCTAGCGGGGACTCAAGAGACC.